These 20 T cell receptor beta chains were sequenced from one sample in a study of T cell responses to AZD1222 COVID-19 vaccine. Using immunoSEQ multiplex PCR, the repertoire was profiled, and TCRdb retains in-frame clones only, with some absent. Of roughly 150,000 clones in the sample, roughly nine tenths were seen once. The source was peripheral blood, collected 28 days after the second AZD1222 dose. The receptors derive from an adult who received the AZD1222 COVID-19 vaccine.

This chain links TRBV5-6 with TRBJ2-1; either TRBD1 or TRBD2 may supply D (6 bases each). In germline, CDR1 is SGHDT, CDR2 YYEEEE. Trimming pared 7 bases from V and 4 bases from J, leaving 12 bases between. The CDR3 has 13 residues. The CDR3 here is CASGGRGYNEQFF. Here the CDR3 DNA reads TGTGCCAGCGGGGGGCGAGGATACAATGAGCAGTTCTTC.

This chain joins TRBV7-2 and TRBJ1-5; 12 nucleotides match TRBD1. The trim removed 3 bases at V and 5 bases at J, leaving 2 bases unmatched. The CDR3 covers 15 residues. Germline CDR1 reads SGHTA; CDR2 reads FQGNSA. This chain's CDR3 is CASSFGTGGYQPQHF. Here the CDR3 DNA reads TGTGCCAGCAGCTTCGGGACAGGGGGCTATCAGCCCCAGCATTTT. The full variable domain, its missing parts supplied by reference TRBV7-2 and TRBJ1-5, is GAGVSQSPSNKVTEKGKDVELRCDPISGHTALYWYRQSLGQGLEFLIYFQGNSAPDKSGLPSDRFSAERTGGSVSTLTIQRTQQEDSAVYLCASSFGTGGYQPQHFGDGTRLSIL.

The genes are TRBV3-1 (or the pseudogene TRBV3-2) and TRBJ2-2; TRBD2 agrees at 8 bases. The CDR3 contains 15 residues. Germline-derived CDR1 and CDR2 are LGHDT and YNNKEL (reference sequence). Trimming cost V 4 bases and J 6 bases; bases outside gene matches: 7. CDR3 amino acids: CASSPGGPGSGELFF. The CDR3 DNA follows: TGTGCCAGCAGCCCGGGGGGGCCAGGGTCCGGGGAGCTGTTTTTT.

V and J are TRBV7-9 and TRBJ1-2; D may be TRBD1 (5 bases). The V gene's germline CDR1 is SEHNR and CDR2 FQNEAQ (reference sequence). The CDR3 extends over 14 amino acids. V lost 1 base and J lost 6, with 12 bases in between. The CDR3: CASSLGVGVDGYTF. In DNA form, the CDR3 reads TGTGCCAGCAGCTTAGGTGTAGGGGTGGATGGCTACACCTTC.

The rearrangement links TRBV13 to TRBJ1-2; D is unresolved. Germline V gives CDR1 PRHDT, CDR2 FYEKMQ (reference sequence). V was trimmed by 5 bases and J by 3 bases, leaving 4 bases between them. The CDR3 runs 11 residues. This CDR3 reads CASSADYGYTF. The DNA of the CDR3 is TGTGCCAGCAGCGCCGACTATGGCTACACCTTC.

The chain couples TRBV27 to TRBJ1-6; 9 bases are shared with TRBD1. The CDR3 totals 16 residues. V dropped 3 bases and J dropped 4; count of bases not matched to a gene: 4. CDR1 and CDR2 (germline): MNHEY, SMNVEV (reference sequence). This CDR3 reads CASSFRTGAYNSPLHF. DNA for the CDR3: TGTGCCAGCAGTTTTCGGACAGGGGCGTATAATTCACCCCTCCACTTT.

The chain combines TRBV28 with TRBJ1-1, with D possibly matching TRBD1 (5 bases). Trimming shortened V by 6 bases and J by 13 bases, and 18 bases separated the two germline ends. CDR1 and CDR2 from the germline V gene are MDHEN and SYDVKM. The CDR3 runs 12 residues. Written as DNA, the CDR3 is TGTGCCAGCAGCACCGGGACCGCGGAGGGTTTCTTT. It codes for CASSTGTAEGFF.

CDR3: CSVWTGGHEKLFF. The CDR3 DNA reads TGCAGCGTTTGGACAGGGGGCCATGAAAAACTGTTTTTT. This sequence joins TRBV29-1 and TRBJ1-4, with TRBD1 matching 11 bases. This CDR3 spans 13 amino acids. The germline gives CDR1 SQVTM, CDR2 ANQGSEA. J gave up 6 bases and V 5 bases, and 2 bases lay outside the gene matches.

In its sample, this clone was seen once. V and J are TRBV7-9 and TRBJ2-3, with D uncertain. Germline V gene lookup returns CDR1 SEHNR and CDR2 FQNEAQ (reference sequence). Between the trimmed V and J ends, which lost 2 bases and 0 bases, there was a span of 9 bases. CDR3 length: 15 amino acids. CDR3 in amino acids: CASSLLARSTDTQYF. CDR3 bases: TGTGCCAGCAGCTTACTGGCGCGGAGCACAGATACGCAGTATTTT.

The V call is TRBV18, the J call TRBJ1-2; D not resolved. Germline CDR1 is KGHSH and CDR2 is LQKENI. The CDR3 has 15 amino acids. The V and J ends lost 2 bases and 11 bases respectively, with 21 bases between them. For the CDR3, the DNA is TGTGCCAGCTCACCAACTAGAGGACTCAAACGTAGGTACACCTTC. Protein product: CASSPTRGLKRRYTF.

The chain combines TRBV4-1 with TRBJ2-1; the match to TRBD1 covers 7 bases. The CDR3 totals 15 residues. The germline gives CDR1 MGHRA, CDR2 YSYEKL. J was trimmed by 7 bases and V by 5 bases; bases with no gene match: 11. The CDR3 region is CASSTLGQTVNEQFF. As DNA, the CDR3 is TGCGCCAGCAGCACTCTGGGACAGACGGTTAATGAGCAGTTCTTC.

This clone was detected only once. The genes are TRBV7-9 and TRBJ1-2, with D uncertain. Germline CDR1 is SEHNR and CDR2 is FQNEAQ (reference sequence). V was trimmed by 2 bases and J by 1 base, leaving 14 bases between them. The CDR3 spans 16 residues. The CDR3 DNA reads TGTGCCAGCAGCTTATCCCTGACGGTAGATAACTATGGCTACACCTTC. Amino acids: CASSLSLTVDNYGYTF.

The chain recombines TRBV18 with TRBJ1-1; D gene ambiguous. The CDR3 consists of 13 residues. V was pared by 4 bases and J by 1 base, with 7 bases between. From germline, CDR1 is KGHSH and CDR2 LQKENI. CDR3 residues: CASSLTQNTEAFF. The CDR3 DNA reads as TGTGCCAGCTCACTTACCCAGAACACTGAAGCTTTCTTT.

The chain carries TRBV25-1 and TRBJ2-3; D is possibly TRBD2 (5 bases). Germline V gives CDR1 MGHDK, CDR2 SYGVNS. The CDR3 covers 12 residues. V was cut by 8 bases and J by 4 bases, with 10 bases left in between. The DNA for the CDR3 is TGTGCCAGCGAGGGCAGCTCAGATACGCAGTATTTT. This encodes CASEGSSDTQYF.

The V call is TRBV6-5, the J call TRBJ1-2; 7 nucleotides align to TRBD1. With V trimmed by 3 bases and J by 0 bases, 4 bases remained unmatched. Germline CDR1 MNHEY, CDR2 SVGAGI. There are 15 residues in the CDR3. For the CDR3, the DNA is TGTGCCAGCAGTTATACGACAGGGACTAACTATGGCTACACCTTC. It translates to CASSYTTGTNYGYTF.

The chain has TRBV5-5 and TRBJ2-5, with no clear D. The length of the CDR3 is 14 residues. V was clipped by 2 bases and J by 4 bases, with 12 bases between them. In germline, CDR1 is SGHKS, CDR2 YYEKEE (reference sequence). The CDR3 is CASSFSRIGETQYF. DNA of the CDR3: TGTGCCAGCAGCTTTTCGCGTATCGGAGAGACCCAGTACTTC.

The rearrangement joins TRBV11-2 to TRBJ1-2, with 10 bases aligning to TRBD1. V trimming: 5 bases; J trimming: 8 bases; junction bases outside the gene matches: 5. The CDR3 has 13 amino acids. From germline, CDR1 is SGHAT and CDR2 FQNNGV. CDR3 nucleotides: TGTGCCAGCAGCCCTGGGACAGGGGAGGGCTACACCTTC. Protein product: CASSPGTGEGYTF.

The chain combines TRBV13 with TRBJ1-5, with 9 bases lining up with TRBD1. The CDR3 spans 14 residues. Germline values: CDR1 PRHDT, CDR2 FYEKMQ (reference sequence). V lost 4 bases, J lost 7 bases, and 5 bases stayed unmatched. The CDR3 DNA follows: TGTGCCAGCAGCTCGGACAGGGGAAGGCAGCCCCAGCATTTT. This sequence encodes CASSSDRGRQPQHF.

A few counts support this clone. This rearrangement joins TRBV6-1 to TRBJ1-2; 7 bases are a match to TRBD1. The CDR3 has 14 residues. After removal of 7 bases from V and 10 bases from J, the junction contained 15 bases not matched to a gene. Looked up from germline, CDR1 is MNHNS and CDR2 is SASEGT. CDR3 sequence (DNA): TGTGCCAGCAATGACCGGGACAGCGTAACCCACTACACCTTC. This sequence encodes CASNDRDSVTHYTF.

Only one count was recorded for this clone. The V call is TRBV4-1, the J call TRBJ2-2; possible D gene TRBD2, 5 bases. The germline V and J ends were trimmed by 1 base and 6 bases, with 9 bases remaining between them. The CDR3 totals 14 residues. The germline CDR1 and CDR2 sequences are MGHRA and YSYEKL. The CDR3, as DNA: TGCGCCAGCAGCCAAGTTCGGGGTGCCGGGGAGCTGTTTTTT. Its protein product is CASSQVRGAGELFF.